One and the same sample provided the 15 T cell receptor beta chains below, sequenced in a study of T cells in Graves' hyperthyroidism and ophthalmopathy. TCR beta CDR3 regions were amplified from RNA. During a first-round RT-PCR of the TCR CDR3, the HTBI primer set was used. TCRdb called the multiplex PCR reads again in MiXCR, with one record for every CDR3 protein. The sample records more than 450,000 distinct CDR3 sequences, 20% being singletons. The specimen sequenced was blood. Receptor source: a man aged 35 to 55 with Graves' ophthalmopathy.

The chain has TRBV27 and TRBJ2-1; no clear D. The germline CDR1 and CDR2 sequences are MNHEY and SMNVEV (reference sequence). V lost 7 bases and J lost 12, with 16 bases in between. This CDR3 has 12 amino acids. CDR3 loop: CASNLPGSGQFF. In nucleotides, the CDR3 is TGTGCCAGCAACCTGCCGGGCTCGGGGCAGTTCTTC.

Only a few counts were recorded for this clonotype. The chain recombines TRBV4-2 with TRBJ2-7, with 12 positions matching TRBD2. Germline V lookup: CDR1 LGHNA, CDR2 YNFKEQ. The CDR3 consists of 18 residues. J gave up 1 base and V 3 bases, and 10 bases lay outside the gene matches. CDR3 protein: CASSQRPRLAGESYEQYF. The CDR3 nucleotides read TGTGCCAGCAGCCAGCGACCCCGACTAGCGGGAGAGTCCTACGAGCAGTACTTC.

Only a few counts were recorded for this clonotype. The CDR3: CASSPGAQETGELFF. The CDR3 DNA follows: TGTGCCAGCTCACCGGGGGCCCAAGAGACCGGGGAGCTGTTTTTT. The rearrangement uses TRBV18 and TRBJ2-2; tentative D call: TRBD1 (6 bases). V was clipped by 3 bases and J by 5 bases, with 13 bases between them. Germline V gene sequence: CDR1 KGHSH, CDR2 LQKENI. The CDR3 has 15 residues. Looking up the rest from reference TRBV18 and TRBJ2-2 gives the full variable domain: NAGVMQNPRHLVRRRGQEARLRCSPMKGHSHVYWYRQLPEEGLKFMVYLQKENIIDESGMPKERFSAEFPKEGPSILRIQQVVRGDSAAYFCASSPGAQETGELFFGEGSRLTVL.

The chain couples TRBV2 to TRBJ2-6; unclear D gene. V was clipped by 6 bases and J by 0 bases, with 9 bases between them. The CDR3 spans 15 residues. Per germline, CDR1 SNHLY and CDR2 FYNNEI. The CDR3 nucleotides are TGTGCCAGCAGCAAACGAATCTCTGGGGCCAACGTCCTGACTTTC. It codes for CASSKRISGANVLTF.

CDR3 protein: CASSPWPLHHTDTQYF. Written as DNA, the CDR3 is TGCGCCAGCAGCCCGTGGCCCCTACACCACACAGATACGCAGTATTTT. J is TRBJ2-3 and V is TRBV5-1; D uncertain. Germline loops: CDR1 SGHRS, CDR2 YFSETQ. This CDR3 has 16 residues. Trimming cost V 4 bases and J 2 bases, with 17 bases left between them.

Ten or more counts support this clonotype. The chain links TRBV2 to TRBJ1-4; 7 nucleotides match TRBD1. Trimming at V came to 5 bases and at J to 10 bases, leaving 10 bases not matched to a gene. This CDR3 spans 14 amino acids. Germline CDR1 SNHLY, CDR2 FYNNEI. The CDR3 reads CASSSGTARGKLFF. The CDR3 nucleotides are TGTGCCAGCAGTTCCGGGACAGCTCGGGGAAAACTGTTTTTT.

The rearrangement uses TRBV19 and TRBJ2-1; 12 positions match TRBD2. This CDR3 has 16 residues. The ends lost 3 bases at V and 5 bases at J; junction bases unmatched: 5. CDR1 is LNHDA and CDR2 is SQIVND in the germline V gene (reference sequence). CDR3 bases: TGTGCCAGTAGTATCTCTCTAGCGGGAGGGAACAATGAGCAGTTCTTC. Amino acid sequence: CASSISLAGGNNEQFF. Variable domain in full (rest from reference TRBV19 and TRBJ2-1): DGGITQSPKYLFRKEGQNVTLSCEQNLNHDAMYWYRQDPGQGLRLIYYSQIVNDFQKGDIAEGYSVSREKKESFPLTVTSAQKNPTAFYLCASSISLAGGNNEQFFGPGTRLTVL.

The V call is TRBV20-1, the J call TRBJ1-5; D might be TRBD1 (5 bases). Germline V lookup: CDR1 DFQATT, CDR2 SNEGSKA (reference sequence). The CDR3 length is 16 residues. Trimming left V 2 bases short and J 4 bases short, with 18 bases between. The CDR3 region has the DNA TGCAGTGCTAGACCTTCCGCAGGGTCGAGTAATCAGCCCCAGCATTTT. It is translated as CSARPSAGSSNQPQHF.

This clonotype was detected many times. The rearrangement links TRBV28 to TRBJ2-7; D remains unclear. V lost 4 bases, J lost 3 bases, and 10 bases lay in between. The CDR3 consists of 13 residues. Germline V gene lookup returns CDR1 MDHEN and CDR2 SYDVKM. For the CDR3, the DNA is TGTGCCAGCAGTTCCGCCCCCGGCTACGAGCAGTACTTC. This encodes CASSSAPGYEQYF.

This clonotype showed up many times. The V gene is TRBV5-1, the J gene TRBJ2-3; 9 positions agree with TRBD1. Looked up from germline, CDR1 is SGHRS and CDR2 is YFSETQ. V lost 4 bases and J lost 2; bases outside the gene matches: 5. This CDR3 comprises 15 residues. The CDR3 loop reads CASSPGQGDTDTQYF. The CDR3 bases are TGCGCCAGCAGCCCGGGACAGGGAGACACAGATACGCAGTATTTT.

The V gene is TRBV5-1, the J gene TRBJ1-2; 7 positions match TRBD1. V trimming: 0 bases; J trimming: 8 bases; junction bases outside the gene matches: 10. The CDR3 runs 15 residues. Per germline, CDR1 SGHRS and CDR2 YFSETQ. CDR3 residues: CASSLGGTEAQGYTF. CDR3 nucleotides: TGCGCCAGCAGCTTGGGCGGGACAGAAGCCCAGGGCTACACCTTC.

V usage is TRBV7-6 and J usage is TRBJ2-6; D gene ambiguous. The CDR3 spans 17 residues. Germline values: CDR1 SGHVS, CDR2 FNYEAQ. Trimming removed 1 base at V and 0 bases at J, with 10 bases between. CDR3 nucleotide sequence: TGTGCCAGCAGCTTAGTGGCAGGTGTCTCTGGGGCCAACGTCCTGACTTTC. It yields the protein CASSLVAGVSGANVLTF.

The V gene is TRBV6-1, the J gene TRBJ1-6, with D perhaps TRBD1 (5 bases). Trimming took off 7 bases at V and 7 bases at J, with 23 bases between the two ends. The CDR3 length is 17 residues. Germline V gene sequence: CDR1 MNHNS, CDR2 SASEGT. This CDR3 reads CASNTNSRGSRNSPLHF. CDR3 bases: TGTGCCAGCAATACAAACTCGAGGGGTTCTAGGAATTCACCCCTCCACTTT.

In its sample, this clonotype was seen a few times. In DNA, the CDR3 is TGTGCCAGCTTGGTCAGGGACGACAATGAGCAGTTCTTC. This encodes CASLVRDDNEQFF. The chain couples TRBV18 to TRBJ2-1; D is perhaps TRBD1 or TRBD2 (5 bases each). This CDR3 is 13 amino acids long. V was pared by 7 bases and J by 5 bases, with 12 bases between. CDR1 is KGHSH and CDR2 is LQKENI in the germline V gene.

With respect to this clonotype: A single base separates this from a much larger clone, so it may be a read error. The chain combines TRBV2 with TRBJ1-2, with 10 bases fitting TRBD1. The CDR3 extends over 15 amino acids. In germline, CDR1 is SNHLY, CDR2 FYNNEI. The V segment lost 11 bases and the J segment 3 bases; nucleotides outside the gene matches: 12. CDR3 nucleotides: TGTGCCGGCCAGGGGACAGGGGCGGAGGACTATGGCTACACCTTC. This codes for CAGQGTGAEDYGYTF.